Shown below are 10 T cell receptor beta chains from a single sample sequenced in a study of CD4+ T cells in melanoma. The data were produced by immunoSEQ multiplex PCR, yet TCRdb's version contains in-frame clones alone and is incomplete. In the table there are under 11,000 clones, 50% to 75% of which are singletons. The sample consisted of cells from a culture (not recorded whether cultured in vitro). These receptors came from a human donor with melanoma.

The CDR3: CASSFTGAGTGELFF. CDR3 DNA: TGCGCCAGCAGCTTTACGGGGGCTGGGACCGGGGAGCTGTTTTTT. The gene calls are TRBV5-1 and TRBJ2-2; D may match TRBD1 or TRBD2 (6 bases each). The V and J ends lost 2 bases and 5 bases respectively, with 13 bases between them. CDR1 and CDR2 from the germline V gene are SGHRS and YFSETQ. This CDR3 is 15 amino acids long.

The chain joins TRBV6-1 to TRBJ1-1, with D possibly TRBD1 on 5 matching bases. Germline CDR1 is MNHNS and CDR2 is SASEGT. There are 13 residues in the CDR3. Trimming pared 8 bases from V and 8 bases from J, leaving 18 bases between. The CDR3 region is CASRTRRWSEAFF. CDR3 in DNA: TGTGCCAGCCGGACACGGCGATGGAGCGAAGCTTTCTTT.

The chain recombines TRBV6-5 with TRBJ2-7; D could derive from TRBD1 or TRBD2 (5 bases each). Trimming removed 6 bases from V and 3 bases from J, with 18 bases in between. The CDR3 runs to 15 residues. CDR1 is MNHEY, CDR2 SVGAGI, per germline. CDR3 loop: CASRPRLLGVYEQYF. The CDR3 bases are TGTGCCAGCAGACCCCGACTTTTGGGGGTCTACGAGCAGTACTTC.

The gene calls are TRBV11-2 and TRBJ1-5; D is uncertain. Germline V gives CDR1 SGHAT, CDR2 FQNNGV. The CDR3 extends over 15 amino acids. Trimming pared 0 bases from V and 4 bases from J, leaving 10 bases between. The CDR3 reads CASSLDLVENQPQHF. The CDR3 DNA reads as TGTGCCAGCAGCTTAGACCTGGTGGAAAATCAGCCCCAGCATTTT.

The CDR3 reads CASSVGQGGVTGELFF. The CDR3 DNA reads as TGTGCCAGCAGCGTAGGACAGGGGGGGGTCACCGGGGAGCTGTTTTTT. This chain uses TRBV9 with TRBJ2-2, with 9 bases that match TRBD1. The ends lost 0 bases at V and 4 bases at J; junction bases unmatched: 4. The CDR3 extends over 16 amino acids. CDR1 and CDR2 from the germline V gene are SGDLS and YYNGEE.

This clone ranks as medium-sized. This sequence joins TRBV4-2 and TRBJ2-3; 9 bases match TRBD2. V gave up 4 bases and J gave up 6 bases; unmatched junction bases: 14. The CDR3 runs to 17 residues. The germline gives CDR1 LGHNA, CDR2 YNFKEQ. In DNA, the CDR3 is TGTGCCAGCAGCCGATCCTCAGCGGGGGGCCTGTCGGATACGCAGTATTTT. It is translated as CASSRSSAGGLSDTQYF.

The chain employs TRBV5-1 and TRBJ1-2; 11 bases map to TRBD1. CDR1 is SGHRS and CDR2 is YFSETQ in the germline V gene. The junction had 9 bases not matched to a gene; V was cut back by 4 bases and J by 1 base. The CDR3 loop spans 17 amino acids. CDR3 sequence (DNA): TGCGCCAGCAGCCTTCGGACAGGGGGCGATTTTAACTATGGCTACACCTTC. Protein sequence: CASSLRTGGDFNYGYTF.

This clone has a handful of counts. V gene TRBV5-1 combines with J gene TRBJ1-6, with D possibly being TRBD1 (6 bases). Trimming removed 2 bases from V and 13 bases from J, with 13 bases in between. Germline CDR1 reads SGHRS; CDR2 reads YFSETQ. The CDR3 contains 13 residues. Here the CDR3 DNA reads TGCGCCAGCAGCTTAACAGGGCTGTCCCCCCTCCACTTT. As protein: CASSLTGLSPLHF. Using reference TRBV5-1 and TRBJ1-6 for the parts outside the CDR3, the full variable domain is KAGVTQTPRYLIKTRGQQVTLSCSPISGHRSVSWYQQTPGQGLQFLFEYFSETQRNKGNFPGRFSGRQFSNSRSEMNVSTLELGDSALYLCASSLTGLSPLHFGNGTRLTVT.

The chain employs TRBV6-6 and TRBJ1-5, with D perhaps TRBD1 (5 bases). V was clipped by 6 bases and J by 1 base, with 13 bases between them. The CDR3 loop spans 15 amino acids. Germline CDR1 reads MNHNY; CDR2 reads SVGAGI (reference sequence). CDR3 sequence reads: CASRLDSWSNQPQHF. The DNA for the CDR3 is TGTGCCAGCAGGCTAGACAGTTGGAGCAATCAGCCCCAGCATTTT.

Comment on this clone: One end of the junction is discordant with germline, which a read error may explain. The chain recombines TRBV7-7 with TRBJ2-3; 8 nucleotides line up with TRBD2. The CDR3 consists of 14 residues. Germline assignment: CDR1 SSHAT and CDR2 FNYEAQ (reference sequence). CDR3: CASSLGGGLDTQYF. The CDR3 DNA follows: TGTGCTAGCAGCTTAGGCGGGGGGTTGGATACGCAGTATTTT.